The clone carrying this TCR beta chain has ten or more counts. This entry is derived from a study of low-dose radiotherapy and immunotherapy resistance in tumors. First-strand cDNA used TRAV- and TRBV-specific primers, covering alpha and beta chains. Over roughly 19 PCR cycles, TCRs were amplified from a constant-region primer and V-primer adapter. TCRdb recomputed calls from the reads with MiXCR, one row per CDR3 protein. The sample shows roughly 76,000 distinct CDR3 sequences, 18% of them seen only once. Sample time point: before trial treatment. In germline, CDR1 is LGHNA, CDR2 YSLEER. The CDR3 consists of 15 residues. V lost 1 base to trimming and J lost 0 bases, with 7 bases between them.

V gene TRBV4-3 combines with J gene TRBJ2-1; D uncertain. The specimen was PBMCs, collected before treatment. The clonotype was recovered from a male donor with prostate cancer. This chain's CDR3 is CASSQVAGSYNEQFF. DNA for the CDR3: TGCGCCAGCAGCCAAGTCGCCGGCTCCTACAATGAGCAGTTCTTC.